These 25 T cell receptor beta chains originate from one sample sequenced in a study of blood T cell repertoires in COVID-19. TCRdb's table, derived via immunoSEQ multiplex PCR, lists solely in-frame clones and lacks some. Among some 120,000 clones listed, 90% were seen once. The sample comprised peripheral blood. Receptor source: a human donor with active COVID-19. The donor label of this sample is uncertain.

The chain's CDR3 is CASSFPSGTANTGELFF. The CDR3, as DNA: TGTGCCAGCAGCTTTCCGAGTGGCACAGCTAACACCGGGGAGCTGTTTTTT. The V gene is TRBV7-9, the J gene TRBJ2-2; no reliable D call. The CDR3 is made up of 17 amino acids. V lost 3 bases and J 2 bases, leaving 16 bases between the germline ends. The germline CDR1 and CDR2 sequences are SEHNR and FQNEAQ (reference sequence).

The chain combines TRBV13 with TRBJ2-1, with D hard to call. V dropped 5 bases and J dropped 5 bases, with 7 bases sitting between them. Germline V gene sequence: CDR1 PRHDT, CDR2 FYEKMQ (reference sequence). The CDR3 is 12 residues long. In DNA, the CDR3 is TGTGCCAGCAGCCCCACAAACAATGAGCAGTTCTTC. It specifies CASSPTNNEQFF.

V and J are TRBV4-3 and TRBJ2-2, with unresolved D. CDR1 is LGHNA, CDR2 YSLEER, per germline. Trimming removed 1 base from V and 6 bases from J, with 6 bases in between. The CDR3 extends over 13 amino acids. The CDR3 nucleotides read TGCGCCAGCAGCCAAGTTGAGTCCGGGGAGCTGTTTTTT. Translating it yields CASSQVESGELFF.

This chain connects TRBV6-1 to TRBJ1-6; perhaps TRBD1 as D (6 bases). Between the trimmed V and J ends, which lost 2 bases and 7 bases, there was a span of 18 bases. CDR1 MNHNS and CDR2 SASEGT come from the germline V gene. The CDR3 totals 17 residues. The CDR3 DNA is TGTGCCAGCAGTGAAAAGGCTACAGGGCGGTACAATTCACCCCTCCACTTT. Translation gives CASSEKATGRYNSPLHF.

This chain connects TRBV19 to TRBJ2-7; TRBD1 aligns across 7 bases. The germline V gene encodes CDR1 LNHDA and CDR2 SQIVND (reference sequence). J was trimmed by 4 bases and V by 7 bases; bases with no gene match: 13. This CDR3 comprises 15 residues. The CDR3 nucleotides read TGTGCCAGTACTCCTTCACTAGGGGGCCGGTACGAGCAGTACTTC. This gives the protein CASTPSLGGRYEQYF.

In nucleotides, the CDR3 is TGTGCCAGCAGCTTGGGGGCAATGTACAATGAGCAGTTCTTC. Its protein is CASSLGAMYNEQFF. The genes are TRBV5-8 and TRBJ2-1; the D is unclear. CDR1 is SGHTS, CDR2 YDEGEE, per germline. The CDR3 has 14 residues. The V end was cut by 0 bases, the J end by 4 bases, with 8 bases between.

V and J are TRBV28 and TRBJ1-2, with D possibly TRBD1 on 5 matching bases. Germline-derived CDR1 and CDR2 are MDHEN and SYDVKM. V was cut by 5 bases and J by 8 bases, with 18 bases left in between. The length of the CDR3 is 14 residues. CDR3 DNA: TGTGCCAGCAGTCCTACCCGGGGGTGGTCCGGCTACACCTTC. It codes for CASSPTRGWSGYTF.

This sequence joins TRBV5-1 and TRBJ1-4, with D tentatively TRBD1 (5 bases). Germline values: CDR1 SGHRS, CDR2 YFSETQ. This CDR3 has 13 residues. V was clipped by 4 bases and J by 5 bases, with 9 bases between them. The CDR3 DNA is TGCGCCAGCAGCCCCGCAGGGAATGAAAAACTGTTTTTT. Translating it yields CASSPAGNEKLFF.

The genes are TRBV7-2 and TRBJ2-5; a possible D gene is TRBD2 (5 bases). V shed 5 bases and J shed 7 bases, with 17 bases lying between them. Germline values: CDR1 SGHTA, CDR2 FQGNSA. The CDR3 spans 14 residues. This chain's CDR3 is CASSPTRVVGTQYF. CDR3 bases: TGTGCCAGCAGCCCTACGAGGGTGGTGGGGACCCAGTACTTC.

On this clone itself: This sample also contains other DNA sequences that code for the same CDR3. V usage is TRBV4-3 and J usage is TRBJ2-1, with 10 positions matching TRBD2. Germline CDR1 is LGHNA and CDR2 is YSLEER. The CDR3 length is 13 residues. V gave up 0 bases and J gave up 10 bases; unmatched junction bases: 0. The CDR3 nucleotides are TGCGCCAGCAGCCAAGATAGCGGGGGGGAGCAGTTCTTC. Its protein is CASSQDSGGEQFF.

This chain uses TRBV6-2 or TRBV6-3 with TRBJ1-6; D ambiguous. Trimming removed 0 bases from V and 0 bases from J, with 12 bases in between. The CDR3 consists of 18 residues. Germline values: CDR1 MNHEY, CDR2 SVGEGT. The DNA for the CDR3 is TGTGCCAGCAGTTACTCGAGGTGGTCGAGCTCCTATAATTCACCCCTCCACTTT. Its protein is CASSYSRWSSSYNSPLHF.

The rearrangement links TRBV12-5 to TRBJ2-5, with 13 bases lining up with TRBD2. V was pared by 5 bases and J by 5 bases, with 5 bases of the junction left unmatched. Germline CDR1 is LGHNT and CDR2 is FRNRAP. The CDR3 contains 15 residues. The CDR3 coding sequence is TGTGCTAGTGGTCCCGGACTAGCGGGGGCGGAGACCCAGTACTTC. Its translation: CASGPGLAGAETQYF.

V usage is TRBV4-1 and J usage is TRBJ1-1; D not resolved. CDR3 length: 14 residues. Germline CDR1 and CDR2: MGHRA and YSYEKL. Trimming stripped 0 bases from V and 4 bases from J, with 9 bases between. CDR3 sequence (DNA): TGCGCCAGCAGCCAAGAGCGGGAGACCACTGAAGCTTTCTTT. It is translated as CASSQERETTEAFF.

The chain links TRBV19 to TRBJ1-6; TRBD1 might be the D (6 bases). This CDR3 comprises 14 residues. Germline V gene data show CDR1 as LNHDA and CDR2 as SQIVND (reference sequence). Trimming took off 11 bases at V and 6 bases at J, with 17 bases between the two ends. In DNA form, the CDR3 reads TGTGCCTCGGGCGGGGGCGAATTTAATTCACCCCTCCACTTT. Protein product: CASGGGEFNSPLHF.

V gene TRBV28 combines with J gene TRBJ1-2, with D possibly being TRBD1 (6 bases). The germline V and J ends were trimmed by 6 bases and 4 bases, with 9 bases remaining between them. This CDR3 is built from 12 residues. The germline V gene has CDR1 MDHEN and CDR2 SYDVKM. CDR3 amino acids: CASRTGSYGYTF. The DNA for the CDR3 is TGTGCCAGCAGGACAGGTTCCTATGGCTACACCTTC.

The CDR3 sequence: CASSYSIENFRANTEAFF. CDR3 nucleotides: TGTGCCAGCAGTTACTCGATAGAAAATTTCAGGGCTAACACTGAAGCTTTCTTT. The chain recombines TRBV6-2 or TRBV6-3 with TRBJ1-1; perhaps TRBD1 as D (5 bases). Deletions cut 0 bases from V and 2 bases from J, with 19 bases between. CDR3 length: 18 amino acids. The germline CDR1 and CDR2 sequences are MNHEY and SVGEGT.

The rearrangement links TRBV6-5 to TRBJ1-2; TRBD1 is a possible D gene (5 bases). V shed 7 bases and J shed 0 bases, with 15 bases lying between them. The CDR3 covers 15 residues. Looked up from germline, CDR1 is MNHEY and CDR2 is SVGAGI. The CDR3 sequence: CASMRDREANYGYTF. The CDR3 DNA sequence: TGTGCCAGCATGAGAGACAGAGAAGCTAACTATGGCTACACCTTC.

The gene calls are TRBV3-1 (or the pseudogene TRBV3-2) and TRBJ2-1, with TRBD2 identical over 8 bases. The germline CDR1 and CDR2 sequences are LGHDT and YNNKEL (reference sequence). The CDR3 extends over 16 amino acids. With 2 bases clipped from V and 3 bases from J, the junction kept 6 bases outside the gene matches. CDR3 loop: CASSQTRGGIYNEQFF. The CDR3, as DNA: TGTGCCAGCAGCCAAACCCGCGGGGGGATCTACAATGAGCAGTTCTTC.

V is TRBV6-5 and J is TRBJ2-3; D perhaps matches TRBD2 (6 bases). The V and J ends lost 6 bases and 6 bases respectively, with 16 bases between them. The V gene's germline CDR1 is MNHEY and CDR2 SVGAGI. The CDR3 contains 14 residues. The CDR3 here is CASSPGLVVDTQYF. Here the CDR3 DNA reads TGTGCCAGCAGCCCGGGACTGGTGGTGGATACGCAGTATTTT.

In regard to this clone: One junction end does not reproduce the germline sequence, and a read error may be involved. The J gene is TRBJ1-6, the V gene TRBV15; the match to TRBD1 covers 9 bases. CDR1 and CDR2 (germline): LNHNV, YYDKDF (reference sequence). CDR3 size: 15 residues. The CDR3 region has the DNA TGTGTCACCAGCCGGGCGCGACAGGGGGATTCACCCCTCCACTTT. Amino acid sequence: CVTSRARQGDSPLHF.

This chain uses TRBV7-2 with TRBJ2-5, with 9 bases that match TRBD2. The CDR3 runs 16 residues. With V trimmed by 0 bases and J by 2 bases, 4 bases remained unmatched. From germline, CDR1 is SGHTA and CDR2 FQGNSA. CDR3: CASSLAVAGGQETQYF. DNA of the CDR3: TGTGCCAGCAGCTTAGCTGTGGCGGGGGGGCAAGAGACCCAGTACTTC. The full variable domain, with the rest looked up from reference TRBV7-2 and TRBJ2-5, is GAGVSQSPSNKVTEKGKDVELRCDPISGHTALYWYRQSLGQGLEFLIYFQGNSAPDKSGLPSDRFSAERTGGSVSTLTIQRTQQEDSAVYLCASSLAVAGGQETQYFGPGTRLLVL.

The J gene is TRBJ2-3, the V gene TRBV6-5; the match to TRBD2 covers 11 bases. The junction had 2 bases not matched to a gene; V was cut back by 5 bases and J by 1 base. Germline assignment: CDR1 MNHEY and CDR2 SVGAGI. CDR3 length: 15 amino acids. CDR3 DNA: TGTGCCAGCAGTATACTAGCGGGGGGCACAGATACGCAGTATTTT. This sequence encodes CASSILAGGTDTQYF.

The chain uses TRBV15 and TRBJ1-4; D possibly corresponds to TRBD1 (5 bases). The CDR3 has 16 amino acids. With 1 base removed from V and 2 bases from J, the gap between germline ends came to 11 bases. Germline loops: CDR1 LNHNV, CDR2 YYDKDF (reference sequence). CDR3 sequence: CATSRAGGATNEKLFF. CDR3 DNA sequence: TGTGCCACCAGCAGAGCCGGTGGGGCGACTAATGAAAAACTGTTTTTT.

The CDR3 here is CATSREGDRANDEQYF. The CDR3 nucleotides are TGTGCCACCAGCAGAGAAGGGGACAGGGCGAATGACGAGCAGTACTTC. This chain connects TRBV15 to TRBJ2-7; TRBD1 matches 9 bases. The V gene end was trimmed by 0 bases and the J gene end by 5 bases; junction bases not matched to a gene: 8. The CDR3 has 16 residues. Looked up from germline, CDR1 is LNHNV and CDR2 is YYDKDF (reference sequence).

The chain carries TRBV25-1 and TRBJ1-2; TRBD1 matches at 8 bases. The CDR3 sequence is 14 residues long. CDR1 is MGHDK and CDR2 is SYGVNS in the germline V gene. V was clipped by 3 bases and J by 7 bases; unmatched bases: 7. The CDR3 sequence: CASSDRGQGGGYTF. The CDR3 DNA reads TGTGCCAGCAGTGACAGAGGACAGGGAGGTGGCTACACCTTC.